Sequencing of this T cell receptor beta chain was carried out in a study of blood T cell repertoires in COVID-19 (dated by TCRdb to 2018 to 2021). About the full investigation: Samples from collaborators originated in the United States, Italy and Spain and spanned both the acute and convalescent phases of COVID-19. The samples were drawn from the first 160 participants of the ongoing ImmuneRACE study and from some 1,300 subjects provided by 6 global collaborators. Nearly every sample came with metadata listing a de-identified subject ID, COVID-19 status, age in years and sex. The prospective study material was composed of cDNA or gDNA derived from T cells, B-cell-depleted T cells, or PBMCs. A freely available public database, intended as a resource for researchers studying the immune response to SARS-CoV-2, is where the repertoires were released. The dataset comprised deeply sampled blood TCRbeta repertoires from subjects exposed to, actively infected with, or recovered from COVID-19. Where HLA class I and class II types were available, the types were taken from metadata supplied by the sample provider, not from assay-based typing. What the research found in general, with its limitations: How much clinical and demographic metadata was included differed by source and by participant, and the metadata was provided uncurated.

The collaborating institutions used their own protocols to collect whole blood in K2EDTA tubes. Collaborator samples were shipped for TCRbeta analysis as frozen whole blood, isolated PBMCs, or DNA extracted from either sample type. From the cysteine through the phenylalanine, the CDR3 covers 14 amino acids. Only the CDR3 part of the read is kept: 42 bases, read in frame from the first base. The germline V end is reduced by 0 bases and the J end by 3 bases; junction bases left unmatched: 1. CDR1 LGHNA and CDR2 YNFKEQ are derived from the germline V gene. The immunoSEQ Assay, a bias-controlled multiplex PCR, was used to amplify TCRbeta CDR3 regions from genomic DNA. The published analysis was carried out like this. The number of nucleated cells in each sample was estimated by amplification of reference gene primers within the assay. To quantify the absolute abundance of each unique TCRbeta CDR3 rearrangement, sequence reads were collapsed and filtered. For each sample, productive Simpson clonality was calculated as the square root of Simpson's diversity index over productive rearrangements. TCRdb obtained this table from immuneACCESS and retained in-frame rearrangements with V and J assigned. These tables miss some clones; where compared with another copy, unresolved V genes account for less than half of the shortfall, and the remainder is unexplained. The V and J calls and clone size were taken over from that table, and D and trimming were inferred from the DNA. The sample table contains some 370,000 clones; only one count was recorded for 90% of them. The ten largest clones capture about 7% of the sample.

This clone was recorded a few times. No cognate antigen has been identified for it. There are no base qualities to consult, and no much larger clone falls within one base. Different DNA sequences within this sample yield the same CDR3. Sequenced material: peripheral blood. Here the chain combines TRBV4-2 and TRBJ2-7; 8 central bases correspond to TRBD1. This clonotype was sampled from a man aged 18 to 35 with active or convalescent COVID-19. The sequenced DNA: TGTGCCAGCAGCCAAGATGACAGGGGCTACGAGCAGTACTTC. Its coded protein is CASSQDDRGYEQYF.